A single sample is the source of the 8 T cell receptor beta chains below, sequenced in a study of blood T cell repertoires in COVID-19. Data came from immunoSEQ multiplex PCR; TCRdb stores just in-frame clones and leaves some out. The sample holds more than 250,000 clones, 85% to 90% seen once. Sample: peripheral blood. All receptors derive from a woman between 45 and 60 years old with COVID-19, enrolled during active disease.

The CDR3 protein is CASSLGTGSGNTIYF. The CDR3 coding sequence is TGTGCCAGCAGCTTAGGGACAGGGTCAGGAAACACCATATATTTT. The chain links TRBV5-5 to TRBJ1-3; 9 nucleotides match TRBD1. Germline V CDR1 and CDR2: SGHKS, YYEKEE (reference sequence). Trimming at V came to 2 bases and at J to 4 bases, leaving 4 bases not matched to a gene. The CDR3 spans 15 residues. The whole variable domain, filled in from reference TRBV5-5 and TRBJ1-3, reads DAGVTQSPTHLIKTRGQQVTLRCSPISGHKSVSWYQQVLGQGPQFIFQYYEKEERGRGNFPDRFSARQFPNYSSELNVNALLLGDSALYLCASSLGTGSGNTIYFGEGSWLTVV.

The chain has TRBV19 and TRBJ2-1; TRBD2 matches at 7 bases. This CDR3 is 15 amino acids long. The V segment lost 6 bases and the J segment 4 bases; nucleotides outside the gene matches: 9. Germline assignment: CDR1 LNHDA and CDR2 SQIVND (reference sequence). For the CDR3, the DNA is TGTGCCAGTAGGGGTGGCGGGAGAGCTTACAATGAGCAGTTCTTC. Its protein is CASRGGGRAYNEQFF.

The chain recombines TRBV20-1 with TRBJ1-1, with 7 bases fitting TRBD1. V lost 3 bases to trimming and J lost 1 base; unmatched junction nucleotides: 8. The CDR3 runs 15 residues. Germline V gene data show CDR1 as DFQATT and CDR2 as SNEGSKA (reference sequence). The CDR3 bases are TGCAGTGCTAGTAGCCACGGACAGGCGAACACTGAAGCTTTCTTT. This sequence encodes CSASSHGQANTEAFF.

The chain couples TRBV5-5 to TRBJ2-5; D is perhaps TRBD2 (6 bases). CDR1 is SGHKS and CDR2 is YYEKEE in the germline V gene (reference sequence). The CDR3 is 15 amino acids. Trimming took 4 bases from V and 7 from J, leaving 20 bases between them. The CDR3 DNA sequence: TGTGCCAGCAGCATCACGGTGGGAAAGGAGGGGACCCAGTACTTC. It codes for CASSITVGKEGTQYF.

The rearrangement uses TRBV5-1 and TRBJ1-1, with D tentatively TRBD1 (5 bases). The germline CDR1 and CDR2 sequences are SGHRS and YFSETQ. Trimming took 4 bases from V and 1 from J, leaving 14 bases between them. The CDR3 consists of 15 residues. The CDR3 region is CASSRDGAGNTEAFF. CDR3 nucleotides: TGCGCCAGCAGCCGGGACGGAGCGGGGAACACTGAAGCTTTCTTT.

V gene TRBV14 combines with J gene TRBJ2-1; D gene unclear. This CDR3 has 16 amino acids. V dropped 1 base and J dropped 0 bases, with 10 bases sitting between them. CDR1 and CDR2 (germline): SGHDN, FVKESK. Here the CDR3 reads CASSQVPDLSYNEQFF. DNA of the CDR3: TGTGCCAGCAGCCAAGTGCCAGATCTCTCCTACAATGAGCAGTTCTTC.

This rearrangement joins TRBV2 to TRBJ2-5; 12 nucleotides align to TRBD1. V shed 6 bases, J shed 1 base, and the junction held 6 bases outside the gene matches. Per the germline V gene, CDR1 is SNHLY and CDR2 is FYNNEI. The CDR3 is made up of 16 amino acids. DNA of the CDR3: TGTGCCAGCAGGGACGGGACAGGGGGCCCCCAAGAGACCCAGTACTTC. Residues: CASRDGTGGPQETQYF.

This clone was found a few times. V and J are TRBV27 and TRBJ2-7; weak D call: TRBD2 (5 bases). Looked up from germline, CDR1 is MNHEY and CDR2 is SMNVEV (reference sequence). The CDR3 extends over 14 amino acids. Trimming left V 2 bases short and J 3 bases short, with 11 bases between. The CDR3 is CASSLGRKIYEQYF. In DNA, the CDR3 is TGTGCCAGCAGTTTAGGGAGAAAAATCTACGAGCAGTACTTC.